This T cell receptor (beta chain) was recorded in a study of CD8 T cells in ankylosing spondylitis. Study conclusions and caveats: Within ankylosing spondylitis blood, a TCR beta motif made up of several highly homologous variants appeared to be characteristic.

This clonotype has more than one count but fewer than ten. Its target is not known. A read error may account for a junction end that differs from germline. The CDR3 totals 8 residues. TCRdb fed the 5' RACE reads into MiXCR, producing one record per CDR3 protein. The repertoire holds 250,000 or so distinct CDR3 sequences, with under 20% as singletons. This chain uses TRBV12-3 or TRBV12-4 with TRBJ2-7, with D perhaps TRBD1 (6 bases). This sequence was found in a male donor with ankylosing spondylitis or in good health (not recorded which). The sequencing input was blood, either unsorted or a sorted T cell fraction (not recorded which). The CDR3 sequence: CASGAQGF. CDR3 DNA sequence: TGTGCCAGCGGGGCACAGGGCTTC.